Each of the 19 T cell receptor beta chains below was sequenced from the same sample in a study of metastatic and nonmetastatic thyroid tumors. Ahead of thyroid surgery, no patient had received treatment of any kind. TCRdb reassembled clones from the PCR reads with MiXCR. The sample holds under 4,000 clones; around 34% are singletons and the top ten take 25% to 30%. The specimen sequenced was adjacent normal tissue. These receptors originate from a female donor with papillary thyroid cancer or a benign thyroid nodule (not recorded which). Some clones in this sample may be carry-over from other donors' samples.

Notes on this clone: Relative to the germline gene, one junction end is altered; a read error may explain this. The genes are TRBV3-1 and TRBJ2-7; 7 bases agree with TRBD1. Germline V CDR1 and CDR2: LGHDT, YNNKEL (reference sequence). The CDR3 consists of 13 residues. CDR3 residues: CASSQAGSTGSFF. The CDR3 DNA follows: TGTGCCAGCAGCCAAGCGGGGTCGACAGGGAGTTTTTTC.

This clone has a handful of counts. The V call is TRBV6-2 or TRBV6-3, the J call TRBJ2-7, with D possibly TRBD2 on 5 matching bases. The CDR3 contains 12 residues. Per the germline V gene, CDR1 is MNHEY and CDR2 is SVGEGT. V was trimmed by 6 bases and J by 2 bases, leaving 8 bases between them. The chain's CDR3 is CASRDFAYEQYF. CDR3 DNA sequence: TGTGCCAGCAGGGACTTTGCCTACGAGCAGTACTTC.

The chain couples TRBV6-5 to TRBJ2-1; 7 positions agree with TRBD2. This CDR3 region has 12 residues. Germline loops: CDR1 MNHEY, CDR2 SVGAGI. V lost 2 bases and J lost 8; bases outside the gene matches: 0. The CDR3 sequence is CASSYSGDEQFF. The DNA of the CDR3 is TGTGCCAGCAGTTACAGCGGGGATGAGCAGTTCTTC.

V is TRBV11-2 and J is TRBJ2-7; 7 nucleotides match TRBD2. CDR1 SGHAT and CDR2 FQNNGV come from the germline V gene. The V gene end was trimmed by 0 bases and the J gene end by 2 bases; junction bases not matched to a gene: 4. The CDR3 consists of 15 residues. The CDR3 spells CASSLEGRATYEQYF. The CDR3, as DNA: TGTGCCAGCAGCTTAGAAGGGAGGGCAACCTACGAGCAGTACTTC.

The chain couples TRBV11-2 to TRBJ2-7, with D unclear. The germline gives CDR1 SGHAT, CDR2 FQNNGV. The CDR3 length is 12 residues. V dropped 0 bases and J dropped 3 bases, with 3 bases sitting between them. CDR3 nucleotide sequence: TGTGCCAGCAGCTTAGACCGCTACGAGCAGTACTTC. It specifies CASSLDRYEQYF.

V gene TRBV11-2 combines with J gene TRBJ1-2; no clear D. Germline V gives CDR1 SGHAT, CDR2 FQNNGV. With 3 bases removed from V and 5 bases from J, the gap between germline ends came to 19 bases. This CDR3 spans 16 amino acids. The CDR3 sequence: CASSFYLSGESYGYTF. The CDR3 nucleotides read TGTGCCAGCAGCTTTTATCTTTCTGGGGAATCGTATGGCTACACCTTC.

This chain links TRBV6-2 or TRBV6-3 with TRBJ2-5; maybe TRBD2 (5 bases). The CDR3 is 13 amino acids. Germline V gene lookup returns CDR1 MNHEY and CDR2 SVGEGT. V dropped 2 bases and J dropped 7 bases, with 11 bases sitting between them. As DNA, the CDR3 is TGTGCCAGCAGTTACGAGGGCCTCGGGACCCAGTACTTC. Amino acids: CASSYEGLGTQYF.

This clone was detected many times. The sample contains more than one DNA sequence encoding this CDR3. The CDR3 region has the DNA TGCAGTGCGTCCTCGGGGGAGGAGTCCTCACCCCTCCACTTT. Its translation: CSASSGEESSPLHF. The chain is built from TRBV20-1 and TRBJ1-6; TRBD1 might be the D (5 bases). Trimming left V 6 bases short and J 10 bases short, with 19 bases between. The germline V gene has CDR1 DFQATT and CDR2 SNEGSKA (reference sequence). The CDR3 consists of 14 residues.

Within the sample, this clone is medium-sized. The genes are TRBV7-9 and TRBJ2-3; 13 nucleotides agree with TRBD2. Germline CDR1 and CDR2: SEHNR and FQNEAQ (reference sequence). The V and J ends lost 1 base and 3 bases, in that order; junction bases with no gene match: 4. The CDR3 consists of 17 residues. CDR3 residues: CASSLGTSGSRTDTQYF. DNA for the CDR3: TGTGCCAGCAGCTTAGGGACTAGCGGGAGCCGGACAGATACGCAGTATTTT.

By sample share, this clone is large. This rearrangement joins TRBV12-3 or TRBV12-4 to TRBJ1-3; a possible D gene is TRBD1 (5 bases). The CDR3 sequence is 13 residues long. Trimming stripped 9 bases from V and 2 bases from J, with 11 bases between. DNA for the CDR3: TGTGCCAGTGGGGACGGACCTGGAAACACCATATATTTT. It encodes CASGDGPGNTIYF.

The chain employs TRBV11-2 and TRBJ2-2; D might be TRBD2 (6 bases). V lost 4 bases and J 1 base, leaving 13 bases between the germline ends. This CDR3 is 16 amino acids long. Looked up from germline, CDR1 is SGHAT and CDR2 is FQNNGV. CDR3 sequence reads: CASSSVAAVNTGELFF. The DNA for the CDR3 is TGTGCCAGCAGCTCCGTAGCGGCGGTGAACACCGGGGAGCTGTTTTTT.

About this clone itself: At one end, the junction sequence differs from germline, possibly due to a read error. The chain couples TRBV6-1 to TRBJ1-5, with D unclear. This CDR3 has 16 amino acids. Germline CDR1 is MNHNS and CDR2 is SASEGT. For the CDR3, the DNA is TGTGCCAGCACTGAAGCGGTAGGCCTGCGCGATCAGCCCCAGCAGTTT. This codes for CASTEAVGLRDQPQQF.

Details on this clone: Relative to the germline gene, one junction end is altered; a read error may explain this. This sequence joins TRBV15 and TRBJ1-1; no definite D call. The germline V gene encodes CDR1 LNHNV and CDR2 YYDKDF (reference sequence). The CDR3 is 14 residues long. CDR3 loop: CDTSPGWGTTEAVF. CDR3 DNA sequence: TGTGACACAAGTCCCGGTTGGGGTACCACTGAAGCTGTCTTT. Drawing the rest from reference TRBV15 and TRBJ1-1, the complete variable domain is DAMVIQNPRYQVTQFGKPVTLSCSQTLNHNVMYWYQQKSSQAPKLLFHYYDKDFNNEADTPDNFQSRRPNTSFCFLDIRSPGLGDTAMYLCDTSPGWGTTEAVFGQGTRLTVV.

This sequence joins TRBV20-1 and TRBJ2-7; D is unresolved. V was trimmed by 1 base and J by 3 bases, leaving 4 bases between them. The CDR3 has 11 residues. Germline V CDR1 and CDR2: DFQATT, SNEGSKA (reference sequence). DNA for the CDR3: TGCAGTGCTAGAGTCGACTACGAGCAGTACTTC. Its translation is CSARVDYEQYF.

V is TRBV28 and J is TRBJ1-1; possibly TRBD1 for D (6 bases). Deletions cut 6 bases from V and 4 bases from J, with 24 bases between. The V gene's germline CDR1 is MDHEN and CDR2 SYDVKM. The CDR3 is made up of 17 amino acids. The CDR3, as DNA: TGTGCCAGCAGCCCAGCCGTGTCGGGGGCGCAGGGCACTGAAGCTTTCTTT. This translates into CASSPAVSGAQGTEAFF.

As regards this clone: Likely a read error: the CDR3 ends without its conserved phenylalanine or tryptophan. Because the CDR3's place on the DNA is in doubt, the DNA is left out and the CDR3 is given as listed by TCRdb. This chain connects TRBV6-1 to TRBJ1-5. The CDR3 length is 16 residues, termini included. Germline V gene data show CDR1 as MNHNS and CDR2 as SASEGT. CDR3 region: CASSEAGGLGDQPQAL.

This clone was seen at least ten times. The rearrangement links TRBV6-5 to TRBJ1-5; D ambiguous. V gave up 6 bases and J gave up 2 bases, with 17 bases separating them. The CDR3 has 16 residues. The V gene's germline CDR1 is MNHEY and CDR2 SVGAGI. CDR3 in DNA: TGTGCCAGCAGCCCCCCCCCCCCCGGGGGCAATCAGCCCCAGCATTTT. Protein product: CASSPPPPGGNQPQHF.

This clone was seen ten or more times. The gene calls are TRBV4-1 and TRBJ2-7; D unresolved. The CDR3 runs 15 residues. V was shortened by 0 bases and J by 3 bases, with 12 bases between the two germline ends. CDR1 is MGHRA and CDR2 is YSYEKL in the germline V gene. CDR3 residues: CASSQERRTFYEQYF. CDR3 bases: TGCGCCAGCAGCCAAGAAAGGCGGACCTTCTACGAGCAGTACTTC.

The V call is TRBV12-3 or TRBV12-4, the J call TRBJ2-1, with 9 positions matching TRBD1. CDR3 length: 13 residues. V shed 4 bases, J shed 9 bases, and the junction held 4 bases outside the gene matches. The CDR3 DNA is TGTGCCAGCAGTTCCGGGACAGGGATTGAGCAGTTCTTC. Its translation is CASSSGTGIEQFF.